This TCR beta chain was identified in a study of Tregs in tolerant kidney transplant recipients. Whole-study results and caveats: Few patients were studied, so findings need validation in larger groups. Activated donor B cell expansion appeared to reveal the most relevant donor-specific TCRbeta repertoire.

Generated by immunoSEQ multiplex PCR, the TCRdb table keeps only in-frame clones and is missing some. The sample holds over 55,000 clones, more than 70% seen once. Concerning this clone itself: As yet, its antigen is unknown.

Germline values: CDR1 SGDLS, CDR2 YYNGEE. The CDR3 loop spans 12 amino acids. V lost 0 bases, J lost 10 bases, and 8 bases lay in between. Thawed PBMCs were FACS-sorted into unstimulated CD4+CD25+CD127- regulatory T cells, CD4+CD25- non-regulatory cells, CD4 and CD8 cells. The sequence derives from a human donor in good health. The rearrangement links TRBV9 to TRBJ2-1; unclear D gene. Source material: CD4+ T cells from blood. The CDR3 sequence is CASSVDRSEQFF. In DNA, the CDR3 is TGTGCCAGCAGCGTAGATCGTAGCGAGCAGTTCTTC.